The sequence of this TCR beta chain was determined in a study of cytomegalovirus exposure and HLA in healthy donors. General observations from the study: Prior analysis indicated that the majority of TCR beta V segments exhibited productivity approximately 90% or approximately 30% of the time.

About this clone: The antigen is undetermined.

PCR employed 60 Vbeta and 13 Jbeta primers. The assay was immunoSEQ multiplex PCR, and TCRdb's table has in-frame clones only and misses some. The sample consists of 150,000 to 180,000 clones, around 74% of them appearing once. In germline, CDR1 is SGHTA, CDR2 FQGNSA. V dropped 5 bases and J dropped 0; count of bases not matched to a gene: 12. This CDR3 has 18 amino acids. The chain carries TRBV7-2 and TRBJ2-3; TRBD2 aligns across 9 bases. The clonotype originates from a man in his late teens or twenties in good health and CMV-seronegative. The sequenced material came from PBMCs. CDR3 residues: CASSLRPTSGLSTDTQYF. The CDR3 coding sequence is TGTGCCAGCAGCCTCCGTCCCACTAGCGGGTTAAGCACAGATACGCAGTATTTT. The full variable domain, rest sourced from reference TRBV7-2 and TRBJ2-3, is GAGVSQSPSNKVTEKGKDVELRCDPISGHTALYWYRQSLGQGLEFLIYFQGNSAPDKSGLPSDRFSAERTGGSVSTLTIQRTQQEDSAVYLCASSLRPTSGLSTDTQYFGPGTRLTVL.